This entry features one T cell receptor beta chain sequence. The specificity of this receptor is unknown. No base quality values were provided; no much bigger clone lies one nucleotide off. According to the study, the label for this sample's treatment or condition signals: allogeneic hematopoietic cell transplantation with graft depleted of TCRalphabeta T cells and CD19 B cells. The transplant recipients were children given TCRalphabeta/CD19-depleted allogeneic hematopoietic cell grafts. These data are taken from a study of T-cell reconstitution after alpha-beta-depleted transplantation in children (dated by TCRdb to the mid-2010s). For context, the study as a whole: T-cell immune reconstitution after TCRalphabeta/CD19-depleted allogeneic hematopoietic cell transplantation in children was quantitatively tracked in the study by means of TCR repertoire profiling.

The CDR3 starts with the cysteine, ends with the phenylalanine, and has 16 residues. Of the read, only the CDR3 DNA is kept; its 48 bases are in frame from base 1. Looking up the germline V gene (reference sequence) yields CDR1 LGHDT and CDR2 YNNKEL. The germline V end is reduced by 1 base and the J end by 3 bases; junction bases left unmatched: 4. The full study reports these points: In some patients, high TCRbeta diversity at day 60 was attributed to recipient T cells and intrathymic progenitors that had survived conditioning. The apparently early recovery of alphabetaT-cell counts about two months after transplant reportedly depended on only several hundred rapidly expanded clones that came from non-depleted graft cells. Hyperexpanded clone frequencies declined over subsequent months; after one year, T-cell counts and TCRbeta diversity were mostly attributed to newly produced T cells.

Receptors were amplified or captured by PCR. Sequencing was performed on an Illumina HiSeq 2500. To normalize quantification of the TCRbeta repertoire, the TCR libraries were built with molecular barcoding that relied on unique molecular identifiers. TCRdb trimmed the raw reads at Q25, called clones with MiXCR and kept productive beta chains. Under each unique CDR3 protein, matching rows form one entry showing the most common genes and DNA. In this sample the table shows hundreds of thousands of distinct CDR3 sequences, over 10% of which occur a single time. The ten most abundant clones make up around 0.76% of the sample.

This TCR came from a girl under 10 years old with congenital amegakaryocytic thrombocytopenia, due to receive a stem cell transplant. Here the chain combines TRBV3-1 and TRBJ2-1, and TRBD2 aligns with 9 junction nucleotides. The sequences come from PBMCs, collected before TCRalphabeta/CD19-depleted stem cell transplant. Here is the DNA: TGTGCCAGCAGCCAAGGCGCGGGAGGGTACTACAATGAGCAGTTCTTC. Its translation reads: CASSQGAGGYYNEQFF.